The following is a TCR beta chain sequence with its context. These data originate in a study of blood T cell repertoires in COVID-19. Measured with immunoSEQ multiplex PCR; TCRdb has only the in-frame clones, and not every one. The sample lists roughly 70,000 clones, about 80% occurring once. After removal of 0 bases from V and 6 bases from J, the junction contained 8 bases not matched to a gene. The CDR3 consists of 15 residues. Germline assignment: CDR1 SGHRS and CDR2 YFSETQ. The V and J genes are TRBV5-1 and TRBJ1-2, with 7 positions matching TRBD1. The origin of this receptor is a woman between 70 and 85 years old with acute or convalescent COVID-19. The sample comprised peripheral blood. The chain's CDR3 is CASSLDNRGLHGYTF. The CDR3 nucleotides read TGCGCCAGCAGCTTGGATAACAGGGGACTTCATGGCTACACCTTC.